The rows below give T cell receptor beta chains drawn from one sample of a study of shared clonotypes between healthy human individuals. Clones were sequenced by immunoSEQ multiplex PCR, and TCRdb holds only the in-frame ones, with some missing. Of 700,000 to 950,000 clones in the sample, about 96% were seen once. The sequenced sample was naive CD8+ T cells sorted from blood. These receptors came from a man aged 30 to 45 in good health. Each CDR3 is given with its conserved first and last residue. The order of the fields is clone size, V gene, D gene, J gene, CDR3 DNA, CDR3 protein. D genes are given only for firm matches. The listing skips clone size in some rows; elsewhere it reads once, few, many or a size class.

clone size: once
V gene: TRBV6-6
D gene: NA
J gene: TRBJ2-1
CDR3 DNA: TGTGCCAGCAGTCTAACCAATGAGCAGTTCTTC
CDR3 protein: CASSLTNEQFF

clone size: NA
V gene: TRBV9
D gene: NA
J gene: TRBJ2-7
CDR3 DNA: TGTGCCAGCAGCGTAGGGGACGGTGACTACGAGCAGTACTTC
CDR3 protein: CASSVGDGDYEQYF

clone size: NA
V gene: TRBV7-9
D gene: NA
J gene: TRBJ1-5
CDR3 DNA: TGTGCCAGCAGCTTAGGCACCCCGGGGCCCCAGCATTTT
CDR3 protein: CASSLGTPGPQHF

clone size: NA
V gene: TRBV27
D gene: TRBD1
J gene: TRBJ1-2
CDR3 DNA: TGTGCCAGCAGGGCACTATCGGGACAGGGTAAAGGAAATGGCTACACCTTC
CDR3 protein: CASRALSGQGKGNGYTF

clone size: NA
V gene: TRBV4-1
D gene: NA
J gene: TRBJ2-7
CDR3 DNA: TGCGCCAGCAGCCAAGTACAAGGGGTAAGGTACGAGCAGTACTTC
CDR3 protein: CASSQVQGVRYEQYF

clone size: NA
V gene: TRBV11-2
D gene: NA
J gene: TRBJ2-7
CDR3 DNA: TGTGCCAGCAGCGAAGGCGTGATCTACTACGAGCAGTACTTC
CDR3 protein: CASSEGVIYYEQYF

clone size: NA
V gene: TRBV2
D gene: NA
J gene: TRBJ2-3
CDR3 DNA: TGTGCCAGCAGTGACCCCGTGAGGGCTGTTCAGGCAGATACGCAGTATTTT
CDR3 protein: CASSDPVRAVQADTQYF

clone size: NA
V gene: TRBV4-3
D gene: NA
J gene: TRBJ2-5
CDR3 DNA: TGCGCCAGCAGCTCCTTGGGGGACGGGGAGACCCAGTACTTC
CDR3 protein: CASSSLGDGETQYF

clone size: NA
V gene: TRBV14
D gene: TRBD2
J gene: TRBJ2-1
CDR3 DNA: TGTGCCAGCAGCCAAGGACGGCGGACTAGCCCCGACAATGAGCAGTTCTTC
CDR3 protein: CASSQGRRTSPDNEQFF

clone size: NA
V gene: TRBV4-1
D gene: NA
J gene: TRBJ2-2
CDR3 DNA: TGCGCCAGCAGCCAGAAAGGGGAGCTGTTTTTT
CDR3 protein: CASSQKGELFF

clone size: NA
V gene: TRBV4-3
D gene: NA
J gene: TRBJ2-7
CDR3 DNA: TGCGCCAGCAGCCAAGTGCACAGCACCTACGAGCAGTACTTC
CDR3 protein: CASSQVHSTYEQYF

clone size: NA
V gene: TRBV7-9
D gene: NA
J gene: TRBJ2-5
CDR3 DNA: TGTGCCAGCAGCCCAAAGGGGGGGTTGGTAATGGACCAGTACTTC
CDR3 protein: CASSPKGGLVMDQYF

clone size: NA
V gene: TRBV9
D gene: NA
J gene: TRBJ2-3
CDR3 DNA: TGTGCCAGCAGCGATCTTTATACGCAGTATTTT
CDR3 protein: CASSDLYTQYF